A selection of T cell receptor beta chains follows, all from one sample in a study of T cell clonotyping in hematopoietic cell transplantation. Sequencing used immunoSEQ multiplex PCR; TCRdb keeps in-frame clones, though not all of them. Among approximately 7,000 clones, about 39% were seen once, and the ten largest hold 15% to 20%. Sequencing used peripheral blood mononuclear cells, obtained 30 days after allogeneic stem cell transplant. All receptors come from a female patient in her 60s who had an allogeneic stem cell transplant, so the T cells may come from the graft donor. Some clones in this sample may be carry-over from other donors' samples. CDR3s include the opening cysteine and the closing phenylalanine or tryptophan. The D gene is left open where the match is weak. Rows may omit the clone size; those that give it use once, few, many or a size class.

. TRBJ1-1 . TRBV30 TGTGCCTGGAGTGTACTGGACAGTCATAACACTGAAGCTTTCTTT CAWSVLDSHNTEAFF
. TRBJ1-4 . TRBV2 TGTGCCAGCAGGAACAGGGTGGGGGATGAAAAACTGTTTTTT CASRNRVGDEKLFF
. TRBJ2-1 few TRBV23-1 TGCGCCAGCAGTCAATGTGGGGTAACTGAGCAGTTCTTC CASSQCGVTEQFF
. TRBJ2-2 . TRBV29-1 TGCAGCGGCAGGGGGGCCGGGGAGCTGTTTTTT CSGRGAGELFF
. TRBJ2-1 . TRBV29-1 TGCAGCGTTGGACAGAATGAGCAGTTCTTC CSVGQNEQFF
TRBD2 TRBJ2-3 . TRBV30 TGTGCCTGGAGTGTACTAGCGGGGGGGATAGATACGCAGTATTTT CAWSVLAGGIDTQYF
. TRBJ1-2 few TRBV6-5 TGTGCCAGCACGGAGGGCCGGGGGACCTATGGCTACACCTTC CASTEGRGTYGYTF
. TRBJ2-2 . TRBV29-1 TGCAGCGTTGAAGAAAGGTCGGGGACAACGAACACCGGGGAGCTGTTTTTT CSVEERSGTTNTGELFF
. TRBJ1-5 . TRBV6-5 TGTGCCAGCAGTTACAATGGACAGATTAGCAATCAGCCCCAGCATTTT CASSYNGQISNQPQHF
. TRBJ1-1 once TRBV30 TGTGCCTGGCTTCGGATCAGCGAAGCTTTCTTT CAWLRISEAFF
. TRBJ1-3 . TRBV25-1 TGTGCCAGCAGTGAATTGGAGAGACCAGGAAACACCATATATTTT CASSELERPGNTIYF
. TRBJ1-1 . TRBV30 TGTGCCTGGAGGGACTCAGGGGAAGCTTTCTTT CAWRDSGEAFF
. TRBJ1-3 . TRBV4-2 TGTGCCAGCAGCCAAGATCGACAGCCTGGAAACACCATATATTTT CASSQDRQPGNTIYF
TRBD1 TRBJ1-1 few TRBV30 TGTGCCTGGAGTGGGGACAGGAACACTGAAGCTTTCTTT CAWSGDRNTEAFF
TRBD2 TRBJ2-7 . TRBV2 TGTGCCAGCAGTGAGGGCCTAGCGGGCTTCTACGAGCAGTACTTC CASSEGLAGFYEQYF
. TRBJ1-6 medium-sized TRBV27 TGTGCCAGCAGTCCCCTTGGGGCCAACTCACCCCTCCACTTT CASSPLGANSPLHF
. TRBJ2-7 . TRBV4-1 TGCGCCAGCAGCCAAGGTGGGGACTCTACCTACGAGCAGTACTTC CASSQGGDSTYEQYF
. TRBJ2-5 . TRBV25-1 TGTGCCAGCAGTGAAGTTTCACCTTGGGAGACCCAGTACTTC CASSEVSPWETQYF
. TRBJ2-2 . TRBV25-1 TGTGCCAGCAGTGAATGGCACAGGCTAGGCACCGGGGAGCTGTTTTTT CASSEWHRLGTGELFF
TRBD1 TRBJ2-7 few TRBV2 TGTGCCAGCAGTGATTTGGGGACAGGGAGGGACTCCTACGAGCAGTACTTC CASSDLGTGRDSYEQYF
TRBD1 TRBJ1-2 . TRBV28 TGTGCCATCATACCGGGACAGGGGAACTATGGCTACACCTTC CAIIPGQGNYGYTF
. TRBJ1-2 . TRBV30 TGTGCCTGGAGTCTTGGTTACTATGGCTACACCTTC CAWSLGYYGYTF
TRBD1 TRBJ1-5 . TRBV6-6 TGTGCCAGCAGGGGACAGGGGAATAGCAATCAGCCCCAGCATTTT CASRGQGNSNQPQHF
. TRBJ1-5 . TRBV4-1 TGCGCCAGCAGCCAAGAAGAACAGTACCAGCCCCAGCATTTT CASSQEEQYQPQHF
TRBD2 TRBJ2-7 once TRBV30 TGTGCCTGGACCGGCGGGGGCTACGAGCAGTACTTC CAWTGGGYEQYF
TRBD1 TRBJ1-3 few TRBV30 TGTGCCTGGGAGGGACAGGGGGGAAACACCATATATTTT CAWEGQGGNTIYF
. TRBJ2-7 . TRBV30 TGTGCCTGGTCAGGGACCCACGAGCAGTACTTC CAWSGTHEQYF
. TRBJ1-5 few TRBV5-8 TGTGCCAGCAGCATCCAAGGATATAGCAATCAGCCCCAGCATTTT CASSIQGYSNQPQHF
. TRBJ1-1 . TRBV6-6 TGTGCCAGCAGTTACATCGCCACTGAAGCTTTCTTT CASSYIATEAFF
TRBD2 TRBJ2-3 . TRBV30 TGTGCCTTGACTAGCGGGGCAGCAGATACGCAGTATTTT CALTSGAADTQYF
. TRBJ1-2 few TRBV28 TGTGCCATGTTGACGGACTATGGCTACACCTTC CAMLTDYGYTF
. TRBJ1-2 . TRBV6-5 TGTGCCAGCAGTCAGACGGCTAACTATGGCTACACCTTC CASSQTANYGYTF
TRBD1 TRBJ1-4 few TRBV6-6 TGTGCCAGCAGTCTCAGGGGGCGAGGGGAAAAACTGTTTTTT CASSLRGRGEKLFF
. TRBJ1-6 few TRBV7-9 TGTGCCAGCACCAAAGAGGGAAGGAATTCACCCCTCCACTTT CASTKEGRNSPLHF
. TRBJ1-5 few TRBV7-9 TGTGCCAGCAGCTTAGGGACCCAGCCCCAGCATTTT CASSLGTQPQHF
TRBD1 TRBJ2-2 . TRBV2 TGTGCCGGGGACAGGGGGCTCACCGGGGAGCTGTTTTTT CAGDRGLTGELFF
. TRBJ1-1 . TRBV30 TGTGCCTGGAGTCGGTTAAGGACAGAAGCTTTCTTT CAWSRLRTEAFF
. TRBJ2-7 . TRBV20-1 TGCAGTGCTGGGGACGGCTACGAGCAGTACTTC CSAGDGYEQYF
. TRBJ1-2 few TRBV30 TGTGCCTGGAGTGCCTCACCTTCTAATGTTCACACCTTC CAWSASPSNVHTF
TRBD1 TRBJ2-7 once TRBV4-1 TGCGCCAGCAGTTCCGGGACAGGCTCCTACGAGCAGTACTTC CASSSGTGSYEQYF
TRBD1 TRBJ2-7 . TRBV30 TGTGCCTGGGGACAGGGGATCATCTACGAGCAGTACTTC CAWGQGIIYEQYF
. TRBJ2-3 . TRBV6-4 TGTGCCAGCAGTGCCTATTACGGGGAGGCAGATACGCAGTATTTT CASSAYYGEADTQYF
. TRBJ2-7 few TRBV19 TGTGCCAGTAGTTATCGGGCCTCCTTCTACGAGCAGTACTTC CASSYRASFYEQYF
TRBD1 TRBJ1-1 medium-sized TRBV19 TGTGCCAGTAGTACAGGGGGACGAGAAGCTTTCTTT CASSTGGREAFF
. TRBJ2-7 . TRBV5-6 TGTGCCAGCAGCGGGGGGGAGGGGGAACCCTACGAGCAGTACTTC CASSGGEGEPYEQYF
TRBD1 TRBJ1-5 . TRBV30 TGTGCCTGGAGTGAGGGACAGGGACTCTGGCCCCAGCATTTT CAWSEGQGLWPQHF